This TCR beta chain was obtained from a study of T cell responses to AZD1222 COVID-19 vaccine. The V and J ends lost 4 bases and 8 bases respectively, with 14 bases between them. The germline V gene has CDR1 MGHRA and CDR2 YSYEKL. The CDR3 length is 14 residues. Some clones are missing from TCRdb's copy, which holds only in-frame ones; the method was immunoSEQ multiplex PCR. Of some 110,000 clones in the sample, approximately 87% were seen once. Sequencing was performed on peripheral blood, taken on day 0 of AZD1222 vaccination. The clonotype comes from an adult in good health. The chain uses TRBV4-1 and TRBJ1-4; D not resolved. The CDR3 DNA sequence: TGCGCCAGCAGCCCCTTGTCGGACTCGGAAAAACTGTTTTTT. It codes for CASSPLSDSEKLFF.